This entry concerns a single T cell receptor beta chain. The data are from a study of T cell changes during pregnancy in multiple sclerosis. TCRdb keeps only in-frame clones here, not all; method: immunoSEQ multiplex PCR. The sample has around 59,000 clones, 85% to 95% seen once; the top ten hold about 0.9%. This CDR3 comprises 16 residues. V shed 5 bases and J 0 bases; nucleotides not matched to a gene: 7. In germline, CDR1 is LGHNT, CDR2 FRNRAP. This specimen consisted of peripheral blood, obtained in the first trimester of pregnancy. The rearrangement links TRBV12-5 to TRBJ2-3, with TRBD2 identical over 8 bases. This receptor was obtained from a female donor with multiple sclerosis, enrolled in a pregnancy study. DNA of the CDR3: TGTGCTAGTGGTCTGGGGGCTAGCGGGAGCACAGATACGCAGTATTTT. Protein product: CASGLGASGSTDTQYF.